These 10 T cell receptor beta chains originate from one sample sequenced in a study of cytotoxic CD8 clonotypes in ibrutinib-treated CLL. Some clones are missing from TCRdb's copy, which holds only in-frame ones; the method was immunoSEQ multiplex PCR. Among roughly 110,000 clones listed, roughly 60% were seen once. The starting material was PBMCs, obtained after 24 months of ibrutinib treatment. All receptors come from a human donor with chronic lymphocytic leukemia.

The chain combines TRBV6-5 with TRBJ2-1, with 12 bases identical to TRBD2. The trim removed 6 bases at V and 7 bases at J, leaving 7 bases unmatched. The CDR3 runs 15 residues. CDR1 is MNHEY, CDR2 SVGAGI, per germline. In DNA form, the CDR3 reads TGTGCCAGCAGCCTAACTAGCGGGGGGCTTAATGAGCAGTTCTTC. Protein: CASSLTSGGLNEQFF.

This chain's CDR3 is CASSTSGSYEQYF. CDR3 bases: TGTGCCAGCAGCACTAGCGGTTCCTACGAGCAGTACTTC. The chain couples TRBV7-2 to TRBJ2-7; 8 nucleotides align to TRBD2. Germline lookup yields CDR1 SGHTA and CDR2 FQGNSA. The CDR3 length is 13 residues. The trim removed 5 bases at V and 1 base at J, leaving 1 base unmatched. Full variable domain (outside the CDR3, taken from reference TRBV7-2 and TRBJ2-7): GAGVSQSPSNKVTEKGKDVELRCDPISGHTALYWYRQSLGQGLEFLIYFQGNSAPDKSGLPSDRFSAERTGGSVSTLTIQRTQQEDSAVYLCASSTSGSYEQYFGPGTRLTVT.

The V gene is TRBV28, the J gene TRBJ1-1; 10 bases match TRBD1. This CDR3 is 14 amino acids long. V gave up 4 bases and J gave up 10 bases; unmatched junction bases: 9. From germline, CDR1 is MDHEN and CDR2 SYDVKM. The DNA of the CDR3 is TGTGCCAGCAGTTACCTGGGACAGGGGCCAGGAGCTTTCTTT. Its protein product is CASSYLGQGPGAFF.

The V and J genes are TRBV6-4 and TRBJ1-2; D possibly corresponds to TRBD1 (5 bases). The CDR3 length is 16 residues. Germline V gives CDR1 MRHNA, CDR2 SNTAGT. The V and J ends lost 0 bases and 6 bases respectively, with 17 bases between them. The CDR3 here is CASSDSTSVRVHGYTF. The DNA for the CDR3 is TGTGCCAGCAGTGACTCGACCTCGGTCAGGGTTCATGGCTACACCTTC.

The CDR3 bases are TGCGCCAGCAGCCAGGACAATCAATATGGCTACACCTTC. Its translation is CASSQDNQYGYTF. The chain employs TRBV5-1 and TRBJ1-2, with a tentative D call TRBD1 (5 bases). Trimming shortened V by 4 bases and J by 5 bases, and 12 bases separated the two germline ends. There are 13 residues in the CDR3. Germline CDR1 SGHRS, CDR2 YFSETQ.

The chain employs TRBV6-5 and TRBJ1-6; D gene ambiguous. The V end was cut by 4 bases, the J end by 4 bases, with 11 bases between. The length of the CDR3 is 15 residues. Germline values: CDR1 MNHEY, CDR2 SVGAGI. CDR3 bases: TGTGCCAGCAGTTTCAAACCCTTTTATAATTCACCCCTCCACTTT. This encodes CASSFKPFYNSPLHF.

The chain combines TRBV5-4 with TRBJ1-4, with D possibly TRBD1 on 5 matching bases. Trimming removed 2 bases at V and 0 bases at J, with 14 bases between. In germline, CDR1 is SGHNT, CDR2 YYREEE (reference sequence). The CDR3 has 17 amino acids. Written as DNA, the CDR3 is TGTGCCAGCAGCTTCGGGCAGGGATTAGCAACTAATGAAAAACTGTTTTTT. Translation gives CASSFGQGLATNEKLFF.

Points on this clone: This same CDR3 is encoded by further DNA sequences in the sample. CDR3 sequence (DNA): TGTGCCTGGAGTGCCTCGGGGAACGAGCAGTACTTC. Its protein product is CAWSASGNEQYF. The chain recombines TRBV30 with TRBJ2-7; a possible D gene is TRBD2 (5 bases). CDR3 size: 12 residues. CDR1 GTSNPN and CDR2 SVGIG come from the germline V gene (reference sequence). Trimming left V 1 base short and J 5 bases short, with 9 bases between.

This clone turned up a few times. The V call is TRBV9, the J call TRBJ2-5, with D unclear. The CDR3 totals 16 residues. Germline CDR1 SGDLS, CDR2 YYNGEE. Trimming removed 2 bases at V and 2 bases at J, with 16 bases between. The CDR3 here is CASSVGPYGFQETQYF. The CDR3 bases are TGTGCCAGCAGCGTTGGCCCTTACGGGTTTCAAGAGACCCAGTACTTC.

The chain joins TRBV30 to TRBJ1-1; tentative D call: TRBD1 (5 bases). Germline V gene sequence: CDR1 GTSNPN, CDR2 SVGIG (reference sequence). The V and J ends lost 6 bases and 5 bases respectively, with 16 bases between them. This CDR3 has 13 amino acids. CDR3 residues: CACPKEGLTEAFF. CDR3 DNA sequence: TGTGCCTGCCCGAAGGAGGGGCTAACTGAAGCTTTCTTT.